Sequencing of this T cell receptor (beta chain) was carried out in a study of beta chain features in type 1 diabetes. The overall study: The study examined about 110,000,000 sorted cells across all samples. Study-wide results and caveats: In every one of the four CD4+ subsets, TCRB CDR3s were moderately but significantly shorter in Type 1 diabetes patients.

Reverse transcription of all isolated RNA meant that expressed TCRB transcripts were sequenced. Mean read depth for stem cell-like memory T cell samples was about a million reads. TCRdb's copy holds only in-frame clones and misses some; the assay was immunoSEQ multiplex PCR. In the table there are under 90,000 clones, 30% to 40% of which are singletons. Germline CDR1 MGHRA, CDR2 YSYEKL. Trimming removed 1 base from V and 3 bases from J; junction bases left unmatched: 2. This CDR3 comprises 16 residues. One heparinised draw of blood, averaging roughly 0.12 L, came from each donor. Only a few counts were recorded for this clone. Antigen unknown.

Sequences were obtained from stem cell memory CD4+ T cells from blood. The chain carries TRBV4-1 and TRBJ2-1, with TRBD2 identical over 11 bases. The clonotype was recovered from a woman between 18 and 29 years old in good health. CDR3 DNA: TGCGCCAGCAGCCAAGTTGGGACTAGCGGCTACAATGAGCAGTTCTTC. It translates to CASSQVGTSGYNEQFF.